This T cell receptor beta chain emerged from a study of metastatic and nonmetastatic thyroid tumors. Looking at the study overall: The study looked at repertoires side by side in blood and in tumor or nodule tissue from malignant and benign thyroid patients.

At least ten counts were recorded for this clone. The antigen remains unidentified. None of the patients had undergone any treatment ahead of thyroid surgery. Study processing details: Built for papillary thyroid cancer, a distant-metastasis classifier drew on CDR3 differences across clinicopathological groups. TCRdb recomputed clones from the PCR reads via MiXCR. TCRdb, not the authors, supplied the V and J calls. The data show fewer than 15,000 clones, around 32% seen once. CDR1 is MDHEN and CDR2 is SYDVKM in the germline V gene. This CDR3 is 14 amino acids long. Trimming shortened V by 5 bases and J by 0 bases, and 11 bases separated the two germline ends. Overall study findings and caveats: Reports indicated that malignant thyroid tumors showed significantly higher TCR beta diversity than benign nodules did, in blood and tumor.

The receptor's source is a male donor with papillary thyroid cancer or a benign thyroid nodule (not recorded which). Some clones in this sample may be carry-over from other donors' samples. Material for sequencing was tumor tissue. This sequence joins TRBV28 and TRBJ2-7; possibly TRBD1 or TRBD2 for D (5 bases each). The CDR3 DNA sequence: TGTGCCAGCAGTAGGTCCGGGACCTCCTACGAGCAGTACTTC. Protein product: CASSRSGTSYEQYF.